This T cell receptor (beta chain) was recorded in a study of CD8+ T cells in alopecia areata. Broader study findings: Lesional scalp displayed greater clonality than normal scalp, most notably in alopecia totalis/universalis.

Regarding treatment: oral pan-JAK inhibitor, 5-10 mg twice daily. After isolation, RNA underwent reverse transcription to generate cDNA as the sequencing template. Repertoires were generated with immunoSEQ multiplex PCR, while TCRdb's copy carries only in-frame clones and drops some. The sample shows about 270,000 clones, about 60% of them seen only once. There are 13 residues in the CDR3. Trimming took off 11 bases at V and 8 bases at J, with 18 bases between the two ends. CDR1 MNHNS and CDR2 SASEGT come from the germline V gene. About this clone itself: Its specificity is unknown.

V is TRBV6-1 and J is TRBJ1-4; D is unresolved. The sample was CD4+ T cells sorted from blood, taken around week 53, from a patient treated with tofacitinib. The TCR was taken from a human donor with alopecia areata. The DNA of the CDR3 is TGTGCCTCGAGGGAAGGGTCGTGGGAAAAACTGTTTTTT. Amino acid sequence: CASREGSWEKLFF.